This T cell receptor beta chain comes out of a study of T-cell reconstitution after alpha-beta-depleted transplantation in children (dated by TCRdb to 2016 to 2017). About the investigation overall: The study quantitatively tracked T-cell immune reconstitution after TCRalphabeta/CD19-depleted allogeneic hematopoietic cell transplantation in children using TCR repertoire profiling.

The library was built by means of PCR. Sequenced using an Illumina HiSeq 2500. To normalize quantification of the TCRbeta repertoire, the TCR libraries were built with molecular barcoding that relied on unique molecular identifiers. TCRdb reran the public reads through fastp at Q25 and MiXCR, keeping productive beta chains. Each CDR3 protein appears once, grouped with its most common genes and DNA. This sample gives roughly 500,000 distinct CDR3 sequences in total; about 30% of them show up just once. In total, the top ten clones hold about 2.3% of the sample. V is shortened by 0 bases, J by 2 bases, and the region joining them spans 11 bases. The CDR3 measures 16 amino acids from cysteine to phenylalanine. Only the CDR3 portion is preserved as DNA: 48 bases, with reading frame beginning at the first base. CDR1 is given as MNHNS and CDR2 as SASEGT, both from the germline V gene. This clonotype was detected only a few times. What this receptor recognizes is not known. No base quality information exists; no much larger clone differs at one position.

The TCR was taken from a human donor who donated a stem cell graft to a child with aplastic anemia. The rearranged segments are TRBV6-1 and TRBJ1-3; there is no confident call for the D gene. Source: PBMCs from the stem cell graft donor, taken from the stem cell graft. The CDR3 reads CASSEARRPTGNTIYF. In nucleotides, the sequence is TGTGCCAGCAGTGAAGCGCGCAGACCTACTGGAAACACCATATATTTT.